The source of this TCR beta chain is a study of cytomegalovirus exposure and HLA in healthy donors. The study, taken as a whole, reports: Per published reports, the classifier diagnosed cytomegalovirus status with high specificity and sensitivity. The analysis excluded some indistinguishable V segments, including TRBV6-2 and TRBV6-3. Roughly uniform sequencing depth across donors was assumed, possibly incorrectly.

PCR was performed using 60 Vbeta and 13 Jbeta primers. In the authors' methods: Later, an analysis found roughly 80 million unique TCR beta chains, and about 10 million of these were shared. This table comes from immunoSEQ multiplex PCR, and its TCRdb copy is limited to in-frame clones, with some not included. The V and J calls and the clone size are those of that table, but D and trimming were determined from the DNA. The table has 150,000 to 200,000 clones, 84% seen once. A note on this clone: Its specificity is unknown.

The ends were cut back, 5 bases at V and 5 bases at J, with 12 bases in the middle. CDR3 length: 13 residues. Germline V gene data show CDR1 as MNHEY and CDR2 as SMNVEV (reference sequence). The material sequenced was PBMCs. The receptor's source is a girl aged 10-17 years in good health and CMV-seropositive. V is TRBV27 and J is TRBJ1-1; D is undetermined. The DNA for the CDR3 is TGTGCCAGCAGTCTTGGAGGGAGGACTGAAGCTTTCTTT. It yields the protein CASSLGGRTEAFF.